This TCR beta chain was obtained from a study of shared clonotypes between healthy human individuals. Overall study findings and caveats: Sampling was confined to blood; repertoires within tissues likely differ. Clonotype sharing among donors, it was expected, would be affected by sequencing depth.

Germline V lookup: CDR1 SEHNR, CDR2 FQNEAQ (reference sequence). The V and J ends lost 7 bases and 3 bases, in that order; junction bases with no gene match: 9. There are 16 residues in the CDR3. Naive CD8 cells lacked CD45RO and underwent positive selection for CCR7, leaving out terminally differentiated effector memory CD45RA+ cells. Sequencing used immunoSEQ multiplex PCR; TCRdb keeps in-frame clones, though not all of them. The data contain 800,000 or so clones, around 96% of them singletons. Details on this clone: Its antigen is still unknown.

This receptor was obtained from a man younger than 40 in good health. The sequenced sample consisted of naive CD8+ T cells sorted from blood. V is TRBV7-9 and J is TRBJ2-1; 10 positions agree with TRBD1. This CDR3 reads CASTLARDRGYNEQFF. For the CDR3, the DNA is TGTGCCAGCACTCTGGCCCGGGACAGGGGCTACAATGAGCAGTTCTTC.